This T cell receptor beta chain appears in the sequencing data of a study of shared clonotypes between healthy human individuals. DNA from unsorted PBMC was sequenced on ten immunoSEQ deep assay plates. How the authors handled the data: Junction-only sequences produced by ImmunoSEQ had no quality scores, so filtering differed. Only in-frame clones appear in the TCRdb table, and some are missing; sequencing was by immunoSEQ multiplex PCR. The D gene and trimming were derived from the DNA, and the V and J assignments and clone size from that table. The sample shows about half a million clones, approximately 81% of them seen only once. Remarks on this clone: Its antigen is unknown.

CDR1 is SGDLS, CDR2 YYNGEE, per germline. There are 12 residues in the CDR3. V shed 7 bases and J shed 5 bases, with 12 bases lying between them. Study findings and constraints: Few donors restricted represented genetic and exposure-history diversity.

The receptor was isolated from a woman in her thirties or forties in good health. Some clones in this sample may be carry-over from other donors' samples. J is TRBJ2-5 and V is TRBV9; D remains unclear. The sample taken for sequencing was PBMCs. In DNA form, the CDR3 reads TGTGCCAGCTCTGGGGTCGGGGAGACCCAGTACTTC. Amino acids: CASSGVGETQYF.